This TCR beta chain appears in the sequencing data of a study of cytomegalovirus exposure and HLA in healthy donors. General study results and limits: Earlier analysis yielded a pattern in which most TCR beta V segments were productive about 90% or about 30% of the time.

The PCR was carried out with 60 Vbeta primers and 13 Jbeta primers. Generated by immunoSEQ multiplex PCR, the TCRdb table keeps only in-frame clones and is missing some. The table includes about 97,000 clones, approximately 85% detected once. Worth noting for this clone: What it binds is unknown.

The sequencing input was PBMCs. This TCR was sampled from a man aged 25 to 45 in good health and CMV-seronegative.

The CDR3 DNA is TGCGCCAGCAGCCAAGATACGGGGGGAGTGGGTTGGGGGACCCAGTACTTC. It translates to CASSQDTGGVGWGTQYF. The V call is TRBV4-1, the J call TRBJ2-5, with TRBD2 matching 7 bases. CDR3 size: 17 residues. Germline V gives CDR1 MGHRA, CDR2 YSYEKL. Losses at the gene ends were 0 bases for V and 7 bases for J; bases not matched to a gene: 14.